This T cell receptor beta chain was identified during a study of cytomegalovirus exposure and HLA in healthy donors. The study's findings and limits: By HLA locus, TCR association rates varied in a later analysis, with DRB1 showing the most and HLA-C the fewest. Rarity marked most TCR sequences, yet some public TCRs occurred in many donors. Under in vitro conditions, a few CMV-associated chains were confirmed as specific for CMV antigens.

V lost 7 bases and J lost 4; bases outside the gene matches: 7. Germline CDR1 is MDHEN and CDR2 is SYDVKM. CDR3 length: 15 amino acids. This clone was counted a few times. Its antigen is not known. The PCR ran on 60 Vbeta and 13 Jbeta primers. Original processing notes: It was a later analysis that counted tens of millions of unique TCR beta chains, of which around 11 million were shared. Libraries were prepared by immunoSEQ multiplex PCR; TCRdb keeps only in-frame clonotypes and omits some of them. The DNA gave D and trimming, while V, J and clone size come from that table. Of some 170,000 clones in the sample, around 80% were seen once.

The TCR comes from a woman aged 60-70 years in good health and CMV-seropositive. The chain employs TRBV28 and TRBJ2-7; 13 bases are a match to TRBD2. Source material: PBMCs. The CDR3 region has the DNA TGTGCCAGCATCCCCGGACTAGCGGGAGTATACGAGCAGTACTTC. Residues: CASIPGLAGVYEQYF.